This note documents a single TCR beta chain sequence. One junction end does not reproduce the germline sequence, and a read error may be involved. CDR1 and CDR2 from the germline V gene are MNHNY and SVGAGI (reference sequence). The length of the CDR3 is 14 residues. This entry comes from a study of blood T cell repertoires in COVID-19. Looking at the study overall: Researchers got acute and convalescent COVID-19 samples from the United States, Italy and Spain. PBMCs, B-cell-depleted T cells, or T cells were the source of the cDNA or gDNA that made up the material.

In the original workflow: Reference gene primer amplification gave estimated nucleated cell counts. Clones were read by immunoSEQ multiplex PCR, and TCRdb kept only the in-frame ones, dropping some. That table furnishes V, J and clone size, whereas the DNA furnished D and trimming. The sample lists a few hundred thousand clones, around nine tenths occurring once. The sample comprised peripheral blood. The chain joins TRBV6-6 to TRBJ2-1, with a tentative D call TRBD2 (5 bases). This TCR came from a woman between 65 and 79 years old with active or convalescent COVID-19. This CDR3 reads CVSSYSRVYNEQFF. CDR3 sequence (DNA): TGTGTCAGCAGTTACTCGAGGGTATACAATGAGCAGTTCTTC.